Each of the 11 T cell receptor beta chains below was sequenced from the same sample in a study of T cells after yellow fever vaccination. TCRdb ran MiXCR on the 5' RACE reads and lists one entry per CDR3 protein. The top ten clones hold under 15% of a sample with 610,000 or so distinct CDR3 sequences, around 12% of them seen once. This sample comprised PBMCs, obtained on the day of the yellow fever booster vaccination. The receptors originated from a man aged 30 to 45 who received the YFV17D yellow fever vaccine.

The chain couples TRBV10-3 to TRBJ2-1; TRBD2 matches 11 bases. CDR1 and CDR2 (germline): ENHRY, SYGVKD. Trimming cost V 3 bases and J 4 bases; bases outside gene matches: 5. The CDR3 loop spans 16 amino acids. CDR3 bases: TGTGCCATCAGTGACCCGGGACTAGCGGTGTACAATGAGCAGTTCTTC. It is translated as CAISDPGLAVYNEQFF.

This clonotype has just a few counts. DNA of the CDR3: TGTGCCAGCAAGCGGCAGGGTCCCTACGAGCAGTACTTC. Translating gives CASKRQGPYEQYF. V usage is TRBV12-3 or TRBV12-4 and J usage is TRBJ2-7; D could derive from TRBD1 or TRBD2 (5 bases each). The length of the CDR3 is 13 residues. V lost 7 bases, J lost 2 bases, and 12 bases lay in between.

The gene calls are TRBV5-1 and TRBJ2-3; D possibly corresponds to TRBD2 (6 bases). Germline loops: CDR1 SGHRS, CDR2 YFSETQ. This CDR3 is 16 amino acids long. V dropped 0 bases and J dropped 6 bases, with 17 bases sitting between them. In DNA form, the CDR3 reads TGCGCCAGCAGCTTGGTCCCCGGAGGGTTGGGGGATACGCAGTATTTT. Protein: CASSLVPGGLGDTQYF.

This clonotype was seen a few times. CDR3 DNA: TGTGCCAGCAGTGAGTCCAGGGTTGGCACAGATACGCAGTATTTT. Its protein is CASSESRVGTDTQYF. V usage is TRBV2 and J usage is TRBJ2-3, with D perhaps TRBD1 (5 bases). Trimming took off 3 bases at V and 1 base at J, with 11 bases between the two ends. The CDR3 consists of 15 residues. Germline loops: CDR1 SNHLY, CDR2 FYNNEI.

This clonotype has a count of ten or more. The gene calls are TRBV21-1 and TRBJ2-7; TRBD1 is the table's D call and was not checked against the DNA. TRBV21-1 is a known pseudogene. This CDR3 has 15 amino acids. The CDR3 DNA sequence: TGTGCCAGCAGCAAAGCTCCAGGGCGTGACTACGAGCAGTACTTC. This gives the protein CASSKAPGRDYEQYF.

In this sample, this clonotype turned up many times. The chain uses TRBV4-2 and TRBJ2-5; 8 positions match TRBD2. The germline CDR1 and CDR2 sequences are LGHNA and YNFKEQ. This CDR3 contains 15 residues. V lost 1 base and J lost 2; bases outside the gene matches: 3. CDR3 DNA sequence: TGTGCCAGCAGCCAAGCCGCGGGAGGTCAAGAGACCCAGTACTTC. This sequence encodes CASSQAAGGQETQYF.

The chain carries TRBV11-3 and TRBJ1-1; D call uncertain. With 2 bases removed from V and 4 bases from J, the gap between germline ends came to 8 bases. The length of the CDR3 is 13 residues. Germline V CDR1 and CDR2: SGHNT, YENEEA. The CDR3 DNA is TGTGCCAGCAGCTTACACTGGACCACTGAAGCTTTCTTT. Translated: CASSLHWTTEAFF.

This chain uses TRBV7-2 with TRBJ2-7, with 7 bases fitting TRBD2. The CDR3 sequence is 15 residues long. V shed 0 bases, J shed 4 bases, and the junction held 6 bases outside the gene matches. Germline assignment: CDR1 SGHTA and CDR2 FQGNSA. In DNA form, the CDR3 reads TGTGCCAGCAGCTTAGCGTGGGGGGGTAGATACGAGCAGTACTTC. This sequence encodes CASSLAWGGRYEQYF. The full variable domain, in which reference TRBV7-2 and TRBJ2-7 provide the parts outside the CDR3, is GAGVSQSPSNKVTEKGKDVELRCDPISGHTALYWYRQSLGQGLEFLIYFQGNSAPDKSGLPSDRFSAERTGGSVSTLTIQRTQQEDSAVYLCASSLAWGGRYEQYFGPGTRLTVT.

This chain's CDR3 is CSATRRTLGIYYGYTF. The CDR3 nucleotides are TGCAGTGCTACCCGACGGACCCTTGGTATATATTATGGCTACACCTTC. This chain links TRBV20-1 with TRBJ1-2; D remains unclear. CDR1 and CDR2 (germline): DFQATT, SNEGSKA (reference sequence). This CDR3 region has 16 residues. Between the trimmed V and J ends, which lost 4 bases and 5 bases, there was a span of 23 bases.

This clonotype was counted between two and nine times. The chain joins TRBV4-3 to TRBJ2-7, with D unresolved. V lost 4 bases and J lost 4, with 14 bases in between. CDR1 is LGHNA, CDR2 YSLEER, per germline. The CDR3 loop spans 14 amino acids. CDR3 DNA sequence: TGCGCCAGCAGCCGGGGTATTAGTCAGTACGAGCAGTACTTC. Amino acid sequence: CASSRGISQYEQYF.

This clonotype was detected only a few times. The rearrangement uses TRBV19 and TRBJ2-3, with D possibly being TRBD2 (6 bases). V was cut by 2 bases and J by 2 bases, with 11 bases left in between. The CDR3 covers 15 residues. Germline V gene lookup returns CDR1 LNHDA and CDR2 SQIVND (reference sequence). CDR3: CASSIQSGVTDTQYF. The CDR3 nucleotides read TGTGCCAGTAGTATACAATCGGGAGTCACAGATACGCAGTATTTT.